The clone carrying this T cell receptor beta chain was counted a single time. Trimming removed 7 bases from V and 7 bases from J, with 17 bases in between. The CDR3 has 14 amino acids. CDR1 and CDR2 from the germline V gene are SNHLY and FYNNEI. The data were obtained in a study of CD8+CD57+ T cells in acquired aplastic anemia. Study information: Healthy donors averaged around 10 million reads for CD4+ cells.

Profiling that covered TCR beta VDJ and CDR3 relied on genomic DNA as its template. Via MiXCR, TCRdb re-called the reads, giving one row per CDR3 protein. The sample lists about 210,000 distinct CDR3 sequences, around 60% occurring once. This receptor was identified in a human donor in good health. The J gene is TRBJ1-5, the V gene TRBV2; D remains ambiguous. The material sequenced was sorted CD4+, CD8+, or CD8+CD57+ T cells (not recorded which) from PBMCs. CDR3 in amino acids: CASNPDGESQPQHF. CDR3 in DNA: TGTGCCAGCAACCCCGACGGGGAGAGCCAGCCCCAGCATTTT.